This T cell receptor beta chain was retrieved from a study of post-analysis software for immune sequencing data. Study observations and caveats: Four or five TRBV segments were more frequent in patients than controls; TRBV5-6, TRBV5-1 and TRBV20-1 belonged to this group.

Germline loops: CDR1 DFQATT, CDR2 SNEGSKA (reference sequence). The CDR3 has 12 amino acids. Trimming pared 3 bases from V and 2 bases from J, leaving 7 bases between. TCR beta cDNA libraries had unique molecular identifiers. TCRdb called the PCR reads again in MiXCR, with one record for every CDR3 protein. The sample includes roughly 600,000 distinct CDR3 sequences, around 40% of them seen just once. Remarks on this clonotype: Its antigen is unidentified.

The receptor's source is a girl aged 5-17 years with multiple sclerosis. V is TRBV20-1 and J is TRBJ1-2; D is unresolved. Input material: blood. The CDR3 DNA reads TGCAGTGCTAGTCGCAGGAACTATGGCTACACCTTC. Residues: CSASRRNYGYTF.